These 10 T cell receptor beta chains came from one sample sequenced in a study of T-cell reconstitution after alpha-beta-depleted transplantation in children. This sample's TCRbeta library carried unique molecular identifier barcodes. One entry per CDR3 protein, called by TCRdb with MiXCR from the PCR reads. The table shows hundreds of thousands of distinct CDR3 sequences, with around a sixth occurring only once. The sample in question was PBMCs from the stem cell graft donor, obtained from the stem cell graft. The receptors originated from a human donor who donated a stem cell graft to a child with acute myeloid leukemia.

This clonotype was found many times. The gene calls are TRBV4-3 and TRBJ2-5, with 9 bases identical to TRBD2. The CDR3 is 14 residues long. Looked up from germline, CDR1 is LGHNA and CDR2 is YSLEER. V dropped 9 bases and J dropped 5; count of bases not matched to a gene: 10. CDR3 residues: CARPPGTSCETQYF. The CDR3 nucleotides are TGCGCCAGGCCCCCTGGGACTAGCTGCGAGACCCAGTACTTC.

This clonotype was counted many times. CDR3 DNA: TGCAGTGCTAGATCCGACAGGGTCGGCACTGAAGCTTTCTTT. It yields the protein CSARSDRVGTEAFF. The chain employs TRBV20-1 and TRBJ1-1, with 7 bases identical to TRBD1. V shed 2 bases, J shed 4 bases, and the junction held 7 bases outside the gene matches. CDR1 is DFQATT and CDR2 is SNEGSKA in the germline V gene (reference sequence). The CDR3 runs to 14 residues.

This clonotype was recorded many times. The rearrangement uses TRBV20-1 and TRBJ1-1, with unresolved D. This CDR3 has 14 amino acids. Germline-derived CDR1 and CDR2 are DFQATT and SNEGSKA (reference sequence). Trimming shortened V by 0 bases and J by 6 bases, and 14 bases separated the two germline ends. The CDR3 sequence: CSARDHRGSAEAFF. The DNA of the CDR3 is TGCAGTGCTAGAGATCACCGGGGAAGCGCTGAAGCTTTCTTT.

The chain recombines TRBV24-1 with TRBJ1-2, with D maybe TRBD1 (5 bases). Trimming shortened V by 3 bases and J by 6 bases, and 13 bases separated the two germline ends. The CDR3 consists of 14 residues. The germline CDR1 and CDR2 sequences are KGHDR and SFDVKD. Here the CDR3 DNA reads TGTGCCACCAGTGATCCTCGGACACCCCATGGCTACACCTTC. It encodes CATSDPRTPHGYTF.

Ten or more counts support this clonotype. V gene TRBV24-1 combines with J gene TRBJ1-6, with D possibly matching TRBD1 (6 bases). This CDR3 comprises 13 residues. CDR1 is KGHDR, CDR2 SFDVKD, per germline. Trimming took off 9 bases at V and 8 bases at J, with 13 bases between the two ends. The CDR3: CATSSSGDSPLHF. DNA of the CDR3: TGTGCCACCTCGAGTTCAGGGGATTCACCCCTCCACTTT.

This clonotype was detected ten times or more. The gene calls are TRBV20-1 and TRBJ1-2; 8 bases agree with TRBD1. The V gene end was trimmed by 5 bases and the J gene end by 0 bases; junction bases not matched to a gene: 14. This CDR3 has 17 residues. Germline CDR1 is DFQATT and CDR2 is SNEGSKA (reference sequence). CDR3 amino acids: CSALPSTGARSNYGYTF. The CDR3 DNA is TGCAGTGCTCTGCCGTCGACAGGGGCCCGGTCTAACTATGGCTACACCTTC.

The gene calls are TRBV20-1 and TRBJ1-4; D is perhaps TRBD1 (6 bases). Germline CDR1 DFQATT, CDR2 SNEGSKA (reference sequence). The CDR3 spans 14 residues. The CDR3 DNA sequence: TGCAGGCCCCAGGACAGCAGTACTAATGAAAAACTGTTTTTT. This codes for CRPQDSSTNEKLFF.

The CDR3: CASSFTDATNEKLFF. CDR3 in DNA: TGTGCCAGCAGCTTCACAGATGCAACTAATGAAAAACTGTTTTTT. This sequence joins TRBV7-2 and TRBJ1-4; D not resolved. Germline V gene data show CDR1 as SGHTA and CDR2 as FQGNSA. CDR3 length: 15 amino acids. V dropped 3 bases and J dropped 0 bases, with 8 bases sitting between them.

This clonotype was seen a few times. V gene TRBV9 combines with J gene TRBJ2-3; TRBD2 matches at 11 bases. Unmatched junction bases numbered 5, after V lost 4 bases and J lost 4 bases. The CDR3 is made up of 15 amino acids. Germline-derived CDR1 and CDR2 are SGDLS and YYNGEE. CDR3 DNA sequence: TGTGCCAGCAGCCATAGCGGGGGGGCCGCAGATACGCAGTATTTT. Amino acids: CASSHSGGAADTQYF.

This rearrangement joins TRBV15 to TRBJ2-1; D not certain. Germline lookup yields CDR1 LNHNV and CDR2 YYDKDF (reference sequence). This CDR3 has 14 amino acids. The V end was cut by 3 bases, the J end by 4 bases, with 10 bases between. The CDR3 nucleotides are TGTGCCACCAGCAGGGAAGGGATTTACAATGAGCAGTTCTTC. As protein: CATSREGIYNEQFF. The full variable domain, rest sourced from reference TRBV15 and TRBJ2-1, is DAMVIQNPRYQVTQFGKPVTLSCSQTLNHNVMYWYQQKSSQAPKLLFHYYDKDFNNEADTPDNFQSRRPNTSFCFLDIRSPGLGDTAMYLCATSREGIYNEQFFGPGTRLTVL.